This TCR beta chain was captured by sequencing in a study of OX40 agonist ivuxolimab in advanced cancers. Germline V gives CDR1 SQVTM, CDR2 ANQGSEA. The CDR3 contains 12 residues. The ends were cut back, 4 bases at V and 5 bases at J, with 12 bases in the middle. This clone occurred once. Only in-frame clones appear in the TCRdb table, and some are missing; sequencing was by immunoSEQ multiplex PCR. This table holds tens of thousands of clones, roughly 87% found once. The sequence was collected from an adult with an advanced solid tumor such as melanoma, head and neck, liver or kidney cancer. The chain uses TRBV29-1 and TRBJ2-7; D may be TRBD1 (6 bases). The sample consisted of CD4+ or CD8+ T cells sorted from blood, taken in a trial of the OX40 agonist ivuxolimab. This CDR3 is CSVGQGRDEQYF. Here the CDR3 DNA reads TGCAGCGTTGGCCAGGGGCGAGACGAGCAGTACTTC.